This T cell receptor (beta chain) was identified in a study of T cells after yellow fever vaccination (dated by TCRdb to between 2018 and 2020). Study-level background: Using CD3, CD45RA, CCR7 and CD95 staining, memory subsets (EM, EMRA, CM and Tscm) were sorted on a BD FACS Aria III. Bulk TCR alpha and beta repertoires were sequenced longitudinally to track T-cell clones before and after primary and booster YFV17D yellow fever vaccination. Memory subsets were sorted on days 0, 15 and 45 and at 18 months after primary vaccination, and on days 0, 15 and 45 after the 30-year booster. The SMART-Seq v4 Ultra Low Input RNA kit was used to prepare libraries from fractions with low cell numbers. Blood was drawn at multiple timepoints before and after primary and secondary immunization, with bulk PBMC replicates and cell subsets isolated. Two healthy male donors, one aged 18 to 30 and one aged 30 to 40 years, were included in the cohort. Study-wide conclusions, independent of this receptor: Because the study included only a couple of donors, the extent to which the findings can be generalized is limited. Compared with the primary T-cell response, the secondary T-cell response was weaker but faster, peaking on day 5 rather than day 15. Computational filtering was required because FACS-sorted repertoires could contain abundant contaminating clonotypes from the bulk population. Most clones expanded after primary vaccination were re-detected after the booster (around 96% of CD4 and approximately 88% of CD8), suggesting broad memory maintenance. A small share of clonotypes was detected in both CD4 and CD8 compartments, with the overlap likely arising from convergent recombination. On day 0, almost all vaccine-responding clonotypes were found to be below detection in the sorted memory subsets.

The germline V gene encodes CDR1 SEHNR and CDR2 FQNEAQ (reference sequence). V gives up 11 bases and J gives up 1 base, and the segment between their germline ends measures 17 bases. There are 14 amino acids in the CDR3, from cysteine to phenylalanine inclusive. The entry retains the CDR3 DNA only, 42 bases that are in frame from base 1. TCR cDNA was synthesized by 5'RACE template switching, through which a universal primer site and unique molecular identifiers were introduced. Priming for cDNA synthesis came from both the TCR alpha and TCR beta constant segments. Libraries were amplified in two PCR steps, with sample barcodes and sequencing adapters added in the second step. Libraries were sequenced on Illumina HiSeq 2500 (2x100 bp) or NovaSeq (2x150 bp). Concerning the study's data processing: Reads were demultiplexed and collapsed into UMI consensus sequences with MIGEC, and V(D)J alignment was performed with MiXCR. Vaccine-responding clonotypes were identified with edgeR using replicate PBMC samples, with FDR below 0.01 and a log2 fold change above 5 up to day 15 being required. Each bulk clonotype received a CD4 or CD8 identity based on whether the sequenced CD4 or CD8 repertoire contained that clonotype at higher abundance. To estimate how each clone was distributed across memory phenotypes, clonotype frequencies in memory subsets were weighted by FACS-sorted cell numbers. TCRdb reprocessing: public reads trimmed at Q25 with fastp, clones called with MiXCR, in-frame beta chains kept. Rows are unified per CDR3 protein, each entry keeping the most common DNA and genes. TCRdb, rather than the study authors, made the V and J calls. The sample table shows some 48,000 distinct CDR3 sequences, and 5.5% to 7.5% are seen once. About 10% of the sample goes to the ten largest clones.

In this sample, this clonotype turned up many times. No qualities accompany the bases; no much larger clone lies one base away. The sample's treatment or condition, from its label and the paper: live attenuated yellow fever vaccine strain. PBMCs were isolated from peripheral blood using a standard Ficoll-Paque protocol. RNA from sorted memory subsets was extracted with the RNeasy Micro Kit. The sequence links TRBV7-9 to TRBJ1-2, with the D segment identity uncertain. Material: PBMCs, either bulk or a sorted T-cell subset (CD4+, CD8+, memory, or dextramer-sorted; not recorded which), obtained 45 days after the yellow fever booster vaccination. The sequence was obtained from a man between 25 and 39 years old who received the YFV17D yellow fever vaccine. The CDR3 sequence is CAGGSAGGNYGYTF. The nucleotides read TGTGCCGGCGGAAGTGCGGGCGGTAACTATGGCTACACCTTC.